Listed below are T cell receptor beta chains from one sample, sequenced in a study of T cells expressing NK-cell markers. No DNA is given; TCRdb re-called the 5' RACE reads and lists each CDR3 protein once. The repertoire table contains roughly 160,000 distinct CDR3 sequences. Sample: blood T cells: a sorted CD56 or NKG2C T cell subset, CD4+ or CD8+ T cells, or bulk PBMC T cells (not recorded which). These TCRs come from a woman aged 18-70 years in good health. CDR3s include the opening cysteine and the closing phenylalanine or tryptophan.

V gene	J gene	CDR3 protein
TRBV15	TRBJ1-2	CATSRAGGTGLTF
TRBV25-1	TRBJ1-3	CASTEAGSSGNTIYF
TRBV29-1	TRBJ2-7	CSVRDRGSYEQYF
TRBV6-5	TRBJ1-5	CASSSQVPGGNQPQHF
TRBV5-1	TRBJ1-1	CASTKGELNTEAFF
TRBV27	TRBJ2-7	CASSLYQDYEQYF
TRBV4-1	TRBJ2-7	CASTRGPGGSYEQYF
TRBV20-1	TRBJ2-7	CSAEMGGLAGEQYF
TRBV25-1	TRBJ2-2	CASSGGWDTGELFF
TRBV11-3	TRBJ2-5	CASSSGTGLGETQYF
TRBV7-9	TRBJ1-2	CASSLGVGYGYTF
TRBV7-4	TRBJ2-7	CASFPLGEQYF
TRBV7-2	TRBJ2-6	CASSTMTGTGANVLTF
TRBV20-1	TRBJ2-4	CSARTTGTGLAKNIQYF
TRBV6-1	TRBJ2-7	CASSSGQGNYEQYF
TRBV5-1	TRBJ2-2	CASSPHVGSATGELFF
TRBV7-9	TRBJ2-1	CASSLRDTYNEQFF
TRBV7-9	TRBJ2-1	CASSLGSSGNNEQFF
TRBV21-1	TRBJ2-3	CASSKGFYRTSGRPSTDTQYF
TRBV3-1	TRBJ2-5	CASSSTSKETQYF
TRBV12-3/TRBV12-4	TRBJ2-2	CASSQGFGAGELFF
TRBV5-1	TRBJ2-1	CASSSGLAGPTYNEQFF
TRBV24-1	TRBJ1-5	CASRQAAQPQHF
TRBV20-1	TRBJ2-7	CSARDQLAGLAGGLGYEQYF
TRBV7-6	TRBJ1-6	CASSPTRDRGSPLHF
TRBV12-3/TRBV12-4	TRBJ1-5	CASSSSGLFNQPQHF
TRBV7-9	TRBJ2-1	CASSPPGLAGANNEQFF
TRBV5-1	TRBJ1-4	CASSYGQGPRNEKLFF
TRBV6-1	TRBJ1-2	CASSVLGKVGYTF
TRBV7-2	TRBJ2-1	CASSDVGRLFDEQFF
TRBV6-1	TRBJ1-2	CASSELGTTNYGYTF
TRBV4-1	TRBJ2-1	CASSSLLSSGSSYNEQFF
TRBV4-1	TRBJ2-2	CASSHLIQGGDTGELFF
TRBV29-1	TRBJ1-2	CSAAGPSGQGIYGYTF
TRBV4-2	TRBJ2-7	CASSQEVRAASFYEQYF
TRBV2	TRBJ2-3	CASSETADTQYF
TRBV20-1	TRBJ2-5	CSGFMQGKETQYF
TRBV19	TRBJ1-4	CATEDSPNEKLFF
TRBV5-1	TRBJ1-3	CASGQASSGNTIYF
TRBV20-1	TRBJ1-5	CSAPPGQGSQPQHF
TRBV14	TRBJ1-1	CASSQGRLYTEAFF
TRBV20-1	TRBJ2-7	CSAHRLTGTAGEQYF
TRBV20-1	TRBJ2-3	CSARGGASTDTQYF
TRBV2	TRBJ1-1	CASSAQGTEAFF
TRBV6-1	TRBJ1-3	CASQYLGGNTIYF
TRBV6-6	TRBJ2-7	CASSTYGEQYF
TRBV5-1	TRBJ1-1	CASSFRVGVPEAFF
TRBV7-6	TRBJ1-2	CASSPRATEVEGYTF
TRBV4-1	TRBJ1-2	CASSHSAAISGGYTF
TRBV12-3/TRBV12-4	TRBJ2-7	CASSAPHPGTYEQYF
TRBV27	TRBJ1-5	CASCEGGRRQPQHF
TRBV7-2	TRBJ2-7	CASSLGRGPYYEQYF
TRBV20-1	TRBJ2-4	CSARGVYQNIQYF
TRBV27	TRBJ1-1	CASRDDVVGTEAFF
TRBV4-2	TRBJ2-1	CASSYSEGNEQFF
TRBV12-3/TRBV12-4	TRBJ1-1	CASSSVLGEDRRNTEAFF
TRBV18	TRBJ1-6	CASSPRGNNSPLHF
TRBV5-1	TRBJ1-3	CASRAQDTIYF
TRBV5-1	TRBJ2-5	CASSSQRGGSLETQYF